These 30 T cell receptor beta chains were all obtained from the same sample, sequenced in a study of blood T cells in healthy people across ages. Sample-barcoded 5' priming and a J-beta primer mix drove a second PCR of 7 to 11 cycles. TCRdb re-analysed the 5' RACE reads in MiXCR, keeping a single row per CDR3 protein. The sample lists 650,000 to 900,000 distinct CDR3 sequences, about 59% occurring once. The sequenced material came from blood. The receptor set was obtained from a man aged 25-45 years in good health.

This chain links TRBV24-1 with TRBJ2-3; unclear D gene. The V end lost 8 bases, the J end lost 4 bases, and 15 bases lay between the germline ends. The CDR3 contains 14 residues. CDR1 is KGHDR, CDR2 SFDVKD, per germline. The CDR3 nucleotides read TGTGCCACCATGGACGGATCCACGGCAGATACGCAGTATTTT. Translation: CATMDGSTADTQYF.

This clonotype has a handful of counts. This rearrangement joins TRBV7-9 to TRBJ2-3; D might be TRBD1 or TRBD2, each matching 5 bases. Per the germline V gene, CDR1 is SEHNR and CDR2 is FQNEAQ (reference sequence). The V end was cut by 4 bases, the J end by 0 bases, with 8 bases between. The CDR3 is made up of 14 amino acids. In DNA form, the CDR3 reads TGTGCCAGCAGCTCCGAGGGGAGCACAGATACGCAGTATTTT. It yields the protein CASSSEGSTDTQYF.

The chain combines TRBV29-1 with TRBJ2-3, with 9 bases aligning to TRBD2. CDR3 size: 14 residues. Germline V gene lookup returns CDR1 SQVTM and CDR2 ANQGSEA. V lost 5 bases and J lost 0; bases outside the gene matches: 3. CDR3 bases: TGCAGCGTTATAGCGGGGGTTAGCACAGATACGCAGTATTTT. This sequence encodes CSVIAGVSTDTQYF.

Notes on this clonotype: A much larger clone lies a single base off, so this may be a read error. The genes are TRBV7-7 and TRBJ2-4; either TRBD1 or TRBD2 may supply D (5 bases each). The end of the DNA is better explained by TRBJ2-7, so the J call may be wrong. Germline V gives CDR1 SSHAT, CDR2 FNYEAQ (reference sequence). CDR3 length: 15 amino acids. CDR3 sequence reads: CASRSRRGETDEQYF. The CDR3 region has the DNA TGTGCTAGCAGGTCTCGCCGAGGGGAAACCGACGAGCAGTACTTC.

The V gene is TRBV25-1, the J gene TRBJ2-7, with a weak D call TRBD1 (5 bases). The CDR3 extends over 15 amino acids. Deletions cut 0 bases from V and 5 bases from J, with 14 bases between. CDR1 and CDR2 (germline): MGHDK, SYGVNS. This CDR3 reads CASSEYSPGFDEQYF. CDR3 bases: TGTGCCAGCAGTGAATATTCCCCAGGGTTCGACGAGCAGTACTTC.

The J gene is TRBJ2-3, the V gene TRBV12-3 or TRBV12-4; no clear D. V was cut by 3 bases and J by 7 bases, with 5 bases left in between. This CDR3 is built from 11 residues. The CDR3 is CASSFWHTQYF. The CDR3 DNA sequence: TGTGCCAGCAGTTTCTGGCATACGCAGTATTTT.

V gene TRBV2 combines with J gene TRBJ2-6; no definite D call. This CDR3 region has 17 residues. With 2 bases removed from V and 0 bases from J, the gap between germline ends came to 11 bases. Germline V gene lookup returns CDR1 SNHLY and CDR2 FYNNEI. The CDR3 sequence is CASSELSAPSGANVLTF. The CDR3 nucleotides read TGTGCCAGCAGTGAACTCTCTGCACCCTCTGGGGCCAACGTCCTGACTTTC. Looking up the rest from reference TRBV2 and TRBJ2-6 gives the full variable domain: EPEVTQTPSHQVTQMGQEVILRCVPISNHLYFYWYRQILGQKVEFLVSFYNNEISEKSEIFDDQFSVERPDGSNFTLKIRSTKLEDSAMYFCASSELSAPSGANVLTFGAGSRLTVL.

The V call is TRBV12-3 or TRBV12-4, the J call TRBJ1-6; 8 nucleotides match TRBD1. V was pared by 3 bases and J by 9 bases, with 7 bases of the junction left unmatched. This CDR3 contains 15 residues. The CDR3 region is CASSLSQGALSPLHF. CDR3 nucleotides: TGTGCCAGCAGTTTGTCGCAGGGGGCGCTTTCACCCCTCCACTTT.

The V gene is TRBV15, the J gene TRBJ2-7; 13 bases line up with TRBD2. Germline lookup yields CDR1 LNHNV and CDR2 YYDKDF (reference sequence). The ends lost 0 bases at V and 0 bases at J; junction bases unmatched: 5. The CDR3 has 18 residues. The CDR3 spells CATSRDVRLAGGSYEQYF. Here the CDR3 DNA reads TGTGCCACCAGCAGAGATGTTAGACTAGCGGGGGGCTCCTACGAGCAGTACTTC. Supplemented by reference TRBV15 and TRBJ2-7, the full variable domain reads DAMVIQNPRYQVTQFGKPVTLSCSQTLNHNVMYWYQQKSSQAPKLLFHYYDKDFNNEADTPDNFQSRRPNTSFCFLDIRSPGLGDTAMYLCATSRDVRLAGGSYEQYFGPGTRLTVT.

The chain uses TRBV29-1 and TRBJ1-2, with D possibly TRBD1 on 5 matching bases. The V gene lost 3 bases and the J gene lost 2 bases, with 10 bases spanning the gap. CDR3 length: 13 residues. The germline V gene has CDR1 SQVTM and CDR2 ANQGSEA. CDR3 in DNA: TGCAGCGTTGATTCAGGGTCGAACTATGGCTACACCTTC. Translating it yields CSVDSGSNYGYTF. Combining the CDR3 with reference TRBV29-1 and TRBJ1-2 gives the whole variable domain SAVISQKPSRDICQRGTSLTIQCQVDSQVTMMFWYRQQPGQSLTLIATANQGSEATYESGFVIDKFPISRPNLTFSTLTVSNMSPEDSSIYLCSVDSGSNYGYTFGSGTRLTVV.

The V gene is TRBV28, the J gene TRBJ2-1; possible D gene TRBD1, 5 bases. The closer fit of TRBJ2-7 to the DNA end suggests the J call may be wrong. Germline loops: CDR1 MDHEN, CDR2 SYDVKM. This CDR3 has 14 residues. CDR3 nucleotides: TGTGCCAGCAGGGGCAGGGCAAAATCCTACGAGCAGTACTTC. Protein: CASRGRAKSYEQYF.

The chain combines TRBV10-3 with TRBJ1-2, with D unresolved. The CDR3 consists of 16 residues. CDR1 is ENHRY, CDR2 SYGVKD, per germline. V was clipped by 0 bases and J by 3 bases, with 14 bases between them. The CDR3: CAISESPLIADYGYTF. The DNA of the CDR3 is TGTGCCATCAGTGAGTCCCCTCTTATCGCCGACTATGGCTACACCTTC.

The V gene is TRBV6-2 or TRBV6-3, the J gene TRBJ2-3, with D unresolved. The length of the CDR3 is 14 residues. The germline V gene encodes CDR1 MNHEY and CDR2 SVGEGT. Trimming removed 6 bases at V and 2 bases at J, with 12 bases between. CDR3 sequence: CASRAGRVTDTQYF. DNA for the CDR3: TGTGCCAGCAGAGCTGGGCGTGTCACAGATACGCAGTATTTT.

In its sample, this clonotype was seen a few times. The chain recombines TRBV10-3 with TRBJ2-7; 11 bases fit TRBD2. This CDR3 spans 14 amino acids. V shed 6 bases and J 2 bases; nucleotides not matched to a gene: 3. Per germline, CDR1 ENHRY and CDR2 SYGVKD. This CDR3 is CAIRPLAGAYEQYF. In DNA, the CDR3 is TGTGCCATCAGGCCACTAGCGGGGGCCTACGAGCAGTACTTC.

This chain connects TRBV7-3 to TRBJ1-1; D is unclear. This CDR3 spans 13 amino acids. V was shortened by 3 bases and J by 6 bases, with 11 bases between the two germline ends. The germline V gene encodes CDR1 SGHTA and CDR2 FQGTGA. This CDR3 reads CASSFGLASEAFF. DNA for the CDR3: TGTGCCAGCAGCTTTGGATTAGCCTCTGAAGCTTTCTTT.

V is TRBV27 and J is TRBJ2-7; D gene unclear. Between the trimmed V and J ends, which lost 2 bases and 0 bases, there was a span of 11 bases. Germline V gives CDR1 MNHEY, CDR2 SMNVEV (reference sequence). The CDR3 contains 15 residues. CDR3 protein: CASSLIRQDSYEQYF. CDR3 sequence (DNA): TGTGCCAGCAGTTTAATTAGGCAAGACTCCTACGAGCAGTACTTC.

The DNA of the CDR3 is TGTGCCAGCAGTGGGACAGGGGACTCCTACGAGCAGTACTTC. It translates to CASSGTGDSYEQYF. This rearrangement joins TRBV6-1 to TRBJ2-7; 9 positions agree with TRBD1. This CDR3 contains 14 residues. The V gene end was trimmed by 4 bases and the J gene end by 0 bases; junction bases not matched to a gene: 1. Germline CDR1 MNHNS, CDR2 SASEGT.

The CDR3 here is CATSDTGQLGVEQYF. The DNA for the CDR3 is TGTGCCACCAGTGACACGGGACAGCTTGGGGTCGAGCAGTACTTC. The chain couples TRBV24-1 to TRBJ2-7; TRBD1 aligns across 7 bases. The trim removed 4 bases at V and 6 bases at J, leaving 11 bases unmatched. The CDR3 is 15 amino acids. Germline V gives CDR1 KGHDR, CDR2 SFDVKD.

This clonotype was observed a few times. The chain has TRBV21-1 and TRBJ2-1; the table's TRBD2 call for D was not verified on the DNA. TRBV21-1 is assigned pseudogene status. This CDR3 is 15 amino acids long. This chain's CDR3 is CASSPPVSSYNEQFF. In DNA form, the CDR3 reads TGTGCCAGCAGCCCTCCAGTGAGCTCCTACAATGAGCAGTTCTTC.

In its sample, this clonotype was seen once. The chain employs TRBV28 and TRBJ1-2; D is undetermined. The V end was cut by 6 bases, the J end by 9 bases, with 17 bases between. Germline V gene sequence: CDR1 MDHEN, CDR2 SYDVKM. The CDR3 sequence is 13 residues long. CDR3 in amino acids: CASSPPTGSSYTF. CDR3 sequence (DNA): TGTGCCAGCAGCCCTCCTACTGGTTCAAGCTACACCTTC.

The rearrangement joins TRBV5-1 to TRBJ2-3; 11 nucleotides line up with TRBD1. Germline loops: CDR1 SGHRS, CDR2 YFSETQ. The junction had 16 bases not matched to a gene; V was cut back by 8 bases and J by 8 bases. This CDR3 has 16 amino acids. This CDR3 is CASGPSRTGGFGTQYF. CDR3 DNA sequence: TGCGCCAGTGGGCCCTCCAGGACAGGGGGCTTCGGTACGCAGTATTTT.

The CDR3, as DNA: TGTGCCAGCAGTTACCTCGAGGGAGGGGAGCAGTTCTTC. This encodes CASSYLEGGEQFF. The V gene is TRBV6-5, the J gene TRBJ2-1, with TRBD2 identical over 7 bases. V dropped 2 bases and J dropped 10; count of bases not matched to a gene: 5. The germline V gene has CDR1 MNHEY and CDR2 SVGAGI. The CDR3 contains 13 residues.

The rearrangement uses TRBV11-3 and TRBJ1-3; D ambiguous. The CDR3 is 14 amino acids. V lost 5 bases and J 0 bases, leaving 8 bases between the germline ends. Germline CDR1 SGHNT, CDR2 YENEEA. This CDR3 reads CASSRADSGNTIYF. CDR3 coding DNA: TGTGCCAGCAGCCGGGCAGACTCTGGAAACACCATATATTTT.

This clonotype was observed a handful of times. The chain combines TRBV12-3 or TRBV12-4 with TRBJ1-2; a possible D gene is TRBD1 (5 bases). There are 13 residues in the CDR3. Trimming stripped 3 bases from V and 7 bases from J, with 12 bases between. This CDR3 is CASSFPQGFGYTF. In DNA form, the CDR3 reads TGTGCCAGCAGTTTCCCGCAGGGCTTTGGCTACACCTTC.

The rearrangement joins TRBV4-2 to TRBJ1-6; no clear D gene. The CDR3 sequence is 17 residues long. V lost 0 bases and J lost 0, with 9 bases in between. Looked up from germline, CDR1 is LGHNA and CDR2 is YNFKEQ. CDR3 region: CASSQDHVRSYNSPLHF. The CDR3 region has the DNA TGTGCCAGCAGCCAAGACCATGTGCGCTCCTATAATTCACCCCTCCACTTT.

A word on this clonotype: This sequence may be a read error, since a much larger clone differs from it by one base. This chain connects TRBV29-1 to TRBJ2-4, with TRBD1 matching over 7 bases. Gene TRBJ2-7 matches the end of the DNA better, so the J call may be wrong. Germline assignment: CDR1 SQVTM and CDR2 ANQGSEA. This CDR3 is 15 amino acids long. DNA of the CDR3: TGCAGCGGTGCTTCCTCGACAGGGCCCTCCTACGAGCAGTACTTC. This translates into CSGASSTGPSYEQYF.

V gene TRBV9 combines with J gene TRBJ2-6; the D gene is possibly TRBD1 (6 bases). This CDR3 comprises 17 residues. Looked up from germline, CDR1 is SGDLS and CDR2 is YYNGEE. Deletions cut 0 bases from V and 1 base from J, with 11 bases between. CDR3 DNA sequence: TGTGCCAGCAGCGTAGCTGGAAGGGGGTCTGGGGCCAACGTCCTGACTTTC. Its translation is CASSVAGRGSGANVLTF.

This chain links TRBV10-2 with TRBJ1-2, with TRBD1 as a possible D gene (6 bases). The germline V gene encodes CDR1 WSHSY and CDR2 SAAADI. V lost 2 bases, J lost 4 bases, and 11 bases lay in between. This CDR3 comprises 14 residues. The CDR3 here is CASSEPGQPYGYTF. CDR3 nucleotide sequence: TGCGCCAGCAGTGAGCCAGGACAGCCCTATGGCTACACCTTC.

Regarding this clonotype: This may arise from a read error, as a much more abundant clone is one base away. The chain employs TRBV7-9 and TRBJ2-5, with unresolved D. Germline-derived CDR1 and CDR2 are SEHNR and FQNEAQ (reference sequence). CDR3 length equals 14 residues. CDR3: CASSLDGFTEAQYF. The CDR3 DNA sequence: TGTGCCAGCAGCTTAGACGGGTTTACAGAGGCCCAGTACTTC.

The genes are TRBV3-1 and TRBJ2-3, with 10 nucleotides matching TRBD2. This CDR3 has 17 residues. Germline CDR1 and CDR2: LGHDT and YNNKEL (reference sequence). Trimming cost V 3 bases and J 4 bases; bases outside gene matches: 10. DNA of the CDR3: TGTGCCAGCAGCCAGGATGTGGGACTAGCGACACCAGATACGCAGTATTTT. Residues: CASSQDVGLATPDTQYF.